This TCR beta chain originates from a study of cytomegalovirus exposure and HLA in healthy donors. Study in general: Unique TCR beta sequences numbering approximately 120 million came from 150 million to 200 million T cells in an earlier analysis.

Amplification used 60 Vbeta primers and 13 Jbeta primers. Only in-frame clones appear in the TCRdb table, and some are missing; sequencing was by immunoSEQ multiplex PCR. The data contain more than 130,000 clones, 80% of them singletons. The TCR originated in a male donor in good health and CMV-seronegative. The sample was PBMCs.

CDR3 sequence reads: CASSPRAGGPRDTQYF. Written as DNA, the CDR3 is TGCGCCAGCAGCCCAAGAGCGGGGGGGCCGCGGGATACGCAGTATTTT. This rearrangement joins TRBV5-1 to TRBJ2-3; 10 bases align to TRBD2. CDR3 length: 16 amino acids. Germline V gene sequence: CDR1 SGHRS, CDR2 YFSETQ. J was trimmed by 6 bases and V by 4 bases; bases with no gene match: 11.